This TCR beta chain emerged from a study of blood T cells in healthy people across ages. Notes on the study in general: Diversity estimated from one million T cells was considered an underestimate.

Note on this clonotype: Its target is unknown.

A sample-barcoded 5' primer and a J-beta primer mix were used in a second PCR of about 7 to 12 cycles. TCRdb itself ran the 5' RACE reads through MiXCR, one entry per CDR3 protein. The sample has about 680,000 distinct CDR3 sequences; more than 40% are singletons. The V end was cut by 5 bases, the J end by 2 bases, with 12 bases between. This CDR3 has 14 residues. Germline V gene lookup returns CDR1 LNHNV and CDR2 YYDKDF (reference sequence). This TCR came from a woman aged 55-70 years in good health. The sequenced sample consisted of blood. J is TRBJ2-5 and V is TRBV15; D is possibly TRBD2 (5 bases). The CDR3: CATSEGLTQETQYF. Here the CDR3 DNA reads TGTGCCACCAGCGAGGGCCTTACACAAGAGACCCAGTACTTC. The entire variable domain, with the rest obtained from reference TRBV15 and TRBJ2-5, is as follows: DAMVIQNPRYQVTQFGKPVTLSCSQTLNHNVMYWYQQKSSQAPKLLFHYYDKDFNNEADTPDNFQSRRPNTSFCFLDIRSPGLGDTAMYLCATSEGLTQETQYFGPGTRLLVL.